A single sample gave rise to the 19 T cell receptor beta chains below, sequenced in a study of blood T cell repertoires in COVID-19. The protocol was immunoSEQ multiplex PCR, while the TCRdb copy is restricted to in-frame clones and leaves out a portion. The sample yields some 160,000 clones, 70% to 90% seen once. The sequenced sample consisted of PBMCs or T cells enriched from blood (not recorded which). These receptors all stem from a middle-aged woman who had recovered from COVID-19.

This clone was observed at least ten times. This sequence joins TRBV19 and TRBJ1-5; D ambiguous. The V end lost 6 bases, the J end lost 2 bases, and 11 bases lay between the germline ends. The CDR3 extends over 14 amino acids. CDR1 LNHDA and CDR2 SQIVND come from the germline V gene (reference sequence). CDR3 coding DNA: TGTGCCAGTAGCGCAGGTCATGGCAATCAGCCCCAGCATTTT. It specifies CASSAGHGNQPQHF.

This chain connects TRBV11-3 to TRBJ2-7; D gene uncertain. This CDR3 comprises 15 residues. With 0 bases removed from V and 2 bases from J, the gap between germline ends came to 11 bases. CDR1 SGHNT and CDR2 YENEEA come from the germline V gene. The CDR3 nucleotides read TGTGCCAGCAGCTTAGAGGTCAGGTGGACCTACGAGCAGTACTTC. It encodes CASSLEVRWTYEQYF.

V and J are TRBV27 and TRBJ2-1; weak D call: TRBD1 (6 bases). The germline V and J ends were trimmed by 3 bases and 4 bases, with 10 bases remaining between them. The CDR3 runs 14 residues. Germline V gene sequence: CDR1 MNHEY, CDR2 SMNVEV (reference sequence). The CDR3 DNA follows: TGTGCCAGCAGTTTCCAGGACAGTTACAATGAGCAGTTCTTC. Protein: CASSFQDSYNEQFF.

This clone showed up just once. The chain uses TRBV4-2 and TRBJ2-5; 7 positions match TRBD1. Germline lookup yields CDR1 LGHNA and CDR2 YNFKEQ. CDR3 length equals 16 residues. The V and J ends lost 4 bases and 3 bases, in that order; junction bases with no gene match: 11. This CDR3 is CASSRGSSGQKETQYF. Written as DNA, the CDR3 is TGTGCCAGCAGCCGGGGGTCGTCGGGACAGAAAGAGACCCAGTACTTC.

The rearrangement links TRBV21-1 to TRBJ2-5; TRBD1 is taken as the D call from the table, unchecked against the DNA. TRBV21-1 is a pseudogene locus. The CDR3 spans 15 residues. CDR3 nucleotides: TGTGCCAGCAGCACCCCGGGACAGGGTGGGGAGACCCAGTACTTC. Translation: CASSTPGQGGETQYF.

The chain recombines TRBV3-1 (or the pseudogene TRBV3-2) with TRBJ1-1; no definite D call. The V and J ends lost 0 bases and 1 base respectively, with 6 bases between them. CDR1 and CDR2 (germline): LGHDT, YNNKEL (reference sequence). The length of the CDR3 is 14 residues. The DNA of the CDR3 is TGTGCCAGCAGCCAAGATCTACGGAACACTGAAGCTTTCTTT. It specifies CASSQDLRNTEAFF.

This clone occurred a few times. The genes are TRBV7-3 and TRBJ2-7; TRBD2 matches 7 bases. CDR1 is SGHTA and CDR2 is FQGTGA in the germline V gene. V shed 5 bases, J shed 0 bases, and the junction held 7 bases outside the gene matches. The CDR3 is 15 amino acids. The CDR3 sequence: CASSLAGGGSYEQYF. The CDR3 region has the DNA TGTGCCAGCAGCCTGGCCGGCGGGGGCTCCTACGAGCAGTACTTC. Based on the CDR3 plus reference TRBV7-3 and TRBJ2-7, the full variable domain is GAGVSQTPSNKVTEKGKYVELRCDPISGHTALYWYRQSLGQGPEFLIYFQGTGAADDSGLPNDRFFAVRPEGSVSTLKIQRTERGDSAVYLCASSLAGGGSYEQYFGPGTRLTVT.

This clone appeared a single time. The rearrangement uses TRBV7-8 and TRBJ1-5; TRBD1 agrees at 7 bases. This CDR3 spans 15 amino acids. J was trimmed by 3 bases and V by 2 bases; bases with no gene match: 4. Germline CDR1 and CDR2: SGHVS and FQNEAQ. In nucleotides, the CDR3 is TGTGCCAGCAGCTTACCGGGACAGTTCAATCAGCCCCAGCATTTT. It encodes CASSLPGQFNQPQHF.

The rearrangement uses TRBV3-1 (or the pseudogene TRBV3-2) and TRBJ2-2; 13 bases are a match to TRBD2. The CDR3 contains 18 residues. Trimming took 7 bases from V and 2 from J; bases not matched to a gene: 10. The germline V gene has CDR1 LGHDT and CDR2 YNNKEL (reference sequence). CDR3 protein: CASTLDWTSGSNTGELFF. The DNA for the CDR3 is TGTGCCAGCACCCTAGATTGGACTAGCGGGAGCAACACCGGGGAGCTGTTTTTT.

This clone appeared once. The rearrangement links TRBV3-1 (or the pseudogene TRBV3-2) to TRBJ2-5, with TRBD2 matching over 11 bases. V lost 5 bases, J lost 4 bases, and 9 bases stayed unmatched. The CDR3 extends over 16 amino acids. Germline CDR1 and CDR2: LGHDT and YNNKEL (reference sequence). CDR3 amino acids: CASSTRLAGSVETQYF. CDR3 DNA sequence: TGTGCCAGCAGCACGCGACTAGCGGGATCGGTAGAGACCCAGTACTTC.

DNA of the CDR3: TGCGCCAGCAGCGAGACAGGGGAGACGGCTCTCCACTTT. This translates into CASSETGETALHF. The chain is built from TRBV10-2 and TRBJ1-6; 8 bases align to TRBD1. Germline assignment: CDR1 WSHSY and CDR2 SAAADI. The CDR3 loop spans 13 amino acids. Trimming removed 6 bases from V and 16 bases from J; junction bases left unmatched: 11.

The rearrangement uses TRBV5-8 and TRBJ1-1; unclear D gene. CDR1 and CDR2 from the germline V gene are SGHTS and YDEGEE. This CDR3 is 17 amino acids long. V shed 0 bases and J shed 3 bases, with 18 bases lying between them. CDR3 nucleotide sequence: TGTGCCAGCAGCTTGGCCAGACGGGGAACTCTGCACACTGAAGCTTTCTTT. Translating it yields CASSLARRGTLHTEAFF.

The chain carries TRBV27 and TRBJ2-7; D might be TRBD1 (5 bases). V shed 6 bases and J shed 1 base, with 13 bases lying between them. Germline V gene lookup returns CDR1 MNHEY and CDR2 SMNVEV (reference sequence). The CDR3 spans 14 residues. In DNA form, the CDR3 reads TGTGCCAGCAGCGCGACAGTGGCTTCCTACGAGCAGTACTTC. Translation: CASSATVASYEQYF.

The CDR3 DNA follows: TGTGCCAGCGTCCCGGGACTTTCCTACAATGAGCAGTTCTTC. Amino acid sequence: CASVPGLSYNEQFF. The chain couples TRBV2 to TRBJ2-1, with D tentatively TRBD2 (6 bases). Germline CDR1 and CDR2: SNHLY and FYNNEI. This CDR3 comprises 14 residues. Trimming stripped 8 bases from V and 1 base from J, with 12 bases between.

The J gene is TRBJ1-1, the V gene TRBV29-1, with D perhaps TRBD1 (5 bases). Per the germline V gene, CDR1 is SQVTM and CDR2 is ANQGSEA. The V end was cut by 4 bases, the J end by 1 base, with 10 bases between. CDR3 length: 13 residues. CDR3 DNA: TGCAGCGTTGTGTACAGGAGGAACACTGAAGCTTTCTTT. Its protein is CSVVYRRNTEAFF.

Written as DNA, the CDR3 is TGTGCCAGCAGCGCAGACCTTGGACTAGCAAGCCAGTACTTC. Its protein is CASSADLGLASQYF. The chain employs TRBV2 and TRBJ2-7; 8 bases align to TRBD2. J was trimmed by 10 bases and V by 6 bases; bases with no gene match: 14. This CDR3 region has 14 residues. Germline values: CDR1 SNHLY, CDR2 FYNNEI.

The gene calls are TRBV4-1 and TRBJ2-7, with D perhaps matching TRBD2 (6 bases). Trimming stripped 0 bases from V and 3 bases from J, with 12 bases between. CDR1 is MGHRA, CDR2 YSYEKL, per germline. The CDR3 is 15 amino acids. For the CDR3, the DNA is TGCGCCAGCAGCCAAGATCGGAGTAGCGGCTACGAGCAGTACTTC. Protein product: CASSQDRSSGYEQYF.

This chain uses TRBV5-6 with TRBJ2-5; 7 nucleotides match TRBD2. Germline-derived CDR1 and CDR2 are SGHDT and YYEEEE. The CDR3 consists of 13 residues. J gave up 4 bases and V 0 bases, and 0 bases lay outside the gene matches. The CDR3 nucleotides read TGTGCCAGCAGCTTGGGACTAGCAGAGACCCAGTACTTC. Translated, it gives CASSLGLAETQYF. Full variable domain (remainder filled in from reference TRBV5-6 and TRBJ2-5): DAGVTQSPTHLIKTRGQQVTLRCSPKSGHDTVSWYQQALGQGPQFIFQYYEEEERQRGNFPDRFSGHQFPNYSSELNVNALLLGDSALYLCASSLGLAETQYFGPGTRLLVL.

The chain has TRBV3-1 (or the pseudogene TRBV3-2) and TRBJ2-1; 11 bases are a match to TRBD2. This CDR3 is built from 16 residues. Germline CDR1 and CDR2: LGHDT and YNNKEL (reference sequence). The J segment lost 8 bases and the V segment lost 4 bases, leaving 10 bases of the junction unmatched. The CDR3 region has the DNA TGTGCCAGCAGCCTCCCCGGGACTAGCGGATGGGATGAGCAGTTCTTC. It specifies CASSLPGTSGWDEQFF.